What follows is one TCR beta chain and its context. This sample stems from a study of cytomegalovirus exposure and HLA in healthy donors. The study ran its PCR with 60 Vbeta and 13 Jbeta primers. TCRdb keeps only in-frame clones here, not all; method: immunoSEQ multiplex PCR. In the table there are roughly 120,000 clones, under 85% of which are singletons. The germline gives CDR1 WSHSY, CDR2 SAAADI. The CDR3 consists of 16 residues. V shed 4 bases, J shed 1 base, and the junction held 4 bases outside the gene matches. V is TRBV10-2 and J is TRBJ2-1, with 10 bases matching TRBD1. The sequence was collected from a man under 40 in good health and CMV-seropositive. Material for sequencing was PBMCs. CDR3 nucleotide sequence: TGCGCCAGCAGTGGGTGGGACAGGGGTTCCTACAATGAGCAGTTCTTC. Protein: CASSGWDRGSYNEQFF.